This T cell receptor (beta chain) was documented in a study of OX40 agonist ivuxolimab in advanced cancers. For the study in its entirety: Ivuxolimab was an agonistic, fully human IgG2 monoclonal antibody directed against OX40 (CD134), a costimulatory receptor. Prior anti-PD-1, anti-PD-L1 or anti-CTLA-4 therapy was permitted, and checkpoint inhibitors had been received by about 36% of dose-escalation patients. Intravenous ivuxolimab was administered to patients every 2 weeks at six dose levels: 0.01, 0.1, 0.3, 1.5, 3 and 10 mg/kg. Among the roughly 54 dose-escalation patients, roughly 20 had hepatocellular carcinoma, approximately 15 melanoma, 9 renal cell carcinoma and 9 head and neck cancer. The monotherapy dose-escalation portion (N ≈ 50 patients) of the phase I ivuxolimab trial is reported in the paper. Partial responses were achieved by three dose-escalation patients, of whom one had hepatocellular carcinoma and two had cutaneous melanoma. Peripheral TCRbeta sequencing aimed to test whether ivuxolimab altered TCR sequence diversity and caused clonal T-cell expansion. The dose-escalation cohort was 80% to 90% male with a mean age of roughly 60 years, ranging from roughly 20 to 80.

For sequencing of the TCRbeta CDR3 region, genomic DNA was extracted from the sorted cells. The immunoSEQ Assay was used for sequencing of TCRbeta CDR3 regions. Drawn from immuneACCESS, this table holds only the in-frame rearrangements with V and J called that TCRdb kept. Clones are partly lost; checked studies trace under half to an unresolved V gene and leave the rest unexplained. Counted in this sample were 50,000 to 80,000 clones; about 83% of them appeared once. In total, the top ten clones hold 9.8% of the sample. The trial excluded patients who had a history of autoimmune disease or were on systemic immunosuppression. Peripheral blood for TCR sequencing was drawn from every dose cohort at baseline, at cycle 4 day 1 and at cycle 7 day 1. Samples were obtained from an open-label, multicenter, first-in-human phase I dose-escalation trial of ivuxolimab. Adults with locally advanced or metastatic melanoma, renal cell, hepatocellular, or head and neck squamous cell carcinoma were enrolled in the trial. Before TCR sequencing, CD4+ T cells and CD8+ T cells were sorted from peripheral blood as separate populations.

Here V drops 5 bases and J drops 7 bases, and the junction holds 7 bases not matched to any gene. The CDR1 and CDR2 encoded by the germline V gene (reference sequence) are SEHNR and FQNEAQ. The CDR3 measures 15 amino acids from cysteine to phenylalanine. This entry keeps only the CDR3 DNA: 45 bases, framed from base 1. A word on this clone: The antigen this receptor binds is unknown. The input lacks base qualities; no much larger clone sits a single base away.

Here is what the overall study found, with its caveats: After ivuxolimab, more expanded clones were found on average in CD8+ T cells than in CD4+ T cells. Clonal expansion of both CD4+ and CD8+ blood T cells was observed from baseline to week 6 at doses 0.1 to 3.0 mg/kg. The antigen specificity of the peripheral T cells that underwent clonal expansion was not determined. Partial responders in the 0.1-3.0 mg/kg groups had among the lowest normalized peripheral clonal expansion, especially among CD8+ T cells. Low levels of normalized T-cell clonal expansion were also seen in some nonresponding patients.

This clonotype was sampled from an adult with an advanced solid tumor such as melanoma, head and neck, liver or kidney cancer. The rearranged segments are TRBV7-9 and TRBJ1-6; the central 8 bases match TRBD1. This material consisted of CD4+ or CD8+ T cells sorted from blood, taken in a trial of the OX40 agonist ivuxolimab. The nucleotides read TGTGCCAGCAGCACCGGGGACAGGTCGAATTCACCCCTCCACTTT. It specifies CASSTGDRSNSPLHF.